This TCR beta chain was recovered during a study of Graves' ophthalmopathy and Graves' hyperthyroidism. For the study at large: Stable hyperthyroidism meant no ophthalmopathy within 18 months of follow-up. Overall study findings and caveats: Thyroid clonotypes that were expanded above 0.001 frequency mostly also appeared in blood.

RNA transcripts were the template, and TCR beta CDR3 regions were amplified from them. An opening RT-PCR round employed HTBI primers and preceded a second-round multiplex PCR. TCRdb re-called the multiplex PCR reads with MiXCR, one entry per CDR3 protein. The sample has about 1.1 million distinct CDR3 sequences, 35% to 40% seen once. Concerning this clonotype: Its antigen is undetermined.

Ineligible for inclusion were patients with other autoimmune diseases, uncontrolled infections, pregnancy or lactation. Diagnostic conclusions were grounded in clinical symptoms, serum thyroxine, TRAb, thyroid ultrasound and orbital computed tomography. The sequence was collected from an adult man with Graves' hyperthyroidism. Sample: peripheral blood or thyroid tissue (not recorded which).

CDR3 DNA sequence: TGTGCCAGCAGCCCAACTCTACTCCCCTACGAGCAGTACTTC. Translating it yields CASSPTLLPYEQYF. V and J are TRBV14 and TRBJ2-7; D not resolved. CDR3 length: 14 amino acids. Trimming left V 4 bases short and J 2 bases short, with 12 bases between. Germline V gives CDR1 SGHDN, CDR2 FVKESK.